The T cell receptor (beta chain) under discussion was sequenced for a study of cytomegalovirus exposure and HLA in healthy donors. Study observations and caveats: Roughly uniform depth of sequencing across donors was assumed in presence/absence analyses. A list of roughly 180 TCR beta chains associated with cytomegalovirus was given.

Germline-derived CDR1 and CDR2 are MNHEY and SVGAGI. CDR3 length: 13 residues. Between the trimmed V and J ends, which lost 8 bases and 5 bases, there was a span of 16 bases. Note on this clone: Its target is unknown.

PCR employed 60 Vbeta and 13 Jbeta primers. Repertoires were generated with immunoSEQ multiplex PCR, while TCRdb's copy carries only in-frame clones and drops some. This sample's clone table lists about 40,000 clones. Sequences were obtained from PBMCs. This sequence was found in a man aged 25-40 years in good health and CMV-seronegative. J is TRBJ2-7 and V is TRBV6-5; the D gene is possibly TRBD1 (6 bases). The CDR3 reads CASWQGRPNEQYF. The CDR3 DNA sequence: TGTGCCAGCTGGCAGGGGCGACCTAACGAGCAGTACTTC.